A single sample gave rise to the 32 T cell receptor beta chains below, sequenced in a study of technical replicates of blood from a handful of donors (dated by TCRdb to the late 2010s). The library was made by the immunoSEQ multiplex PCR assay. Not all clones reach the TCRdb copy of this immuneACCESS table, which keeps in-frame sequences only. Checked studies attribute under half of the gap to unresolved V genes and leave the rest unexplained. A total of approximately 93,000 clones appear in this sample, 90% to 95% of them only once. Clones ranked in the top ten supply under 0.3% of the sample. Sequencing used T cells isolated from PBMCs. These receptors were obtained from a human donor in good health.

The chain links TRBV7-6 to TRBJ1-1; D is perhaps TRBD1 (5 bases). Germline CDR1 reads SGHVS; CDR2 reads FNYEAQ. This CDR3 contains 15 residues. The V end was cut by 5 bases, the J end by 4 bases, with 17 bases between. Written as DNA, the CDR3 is TGTGCCAGCAGCCTCTACAAAGGTGGGGCCACTGAAGCTTTCTTT. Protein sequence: CASSLYKGGATEAFF.

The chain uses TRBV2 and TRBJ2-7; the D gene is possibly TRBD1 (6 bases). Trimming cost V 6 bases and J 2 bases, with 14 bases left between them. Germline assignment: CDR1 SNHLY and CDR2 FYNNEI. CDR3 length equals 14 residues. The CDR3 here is CASRGRGYAYEQYF. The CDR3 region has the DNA TGTGCCAGCAGGGGCAGGGGCTATGCCTACGAGCAGTACTTC.

The CDR3 region is CAISETGSGNTIYF. The CDR3 DNA sequence: TGTGCCATCAGTGAGACAGGGTCTGGAAACACCATATATTTT. The V and J genes are TRBV10-3 and TRBJ1-3, with D maybe TRBD1 (6 bases). V was trimmed by 2 bases and J by 1 base, leaving 6 bases between them. This CDR3 region has 14 residues. Germline V lookup: CDR1 ENHRY, CDR2 SYGVKD.

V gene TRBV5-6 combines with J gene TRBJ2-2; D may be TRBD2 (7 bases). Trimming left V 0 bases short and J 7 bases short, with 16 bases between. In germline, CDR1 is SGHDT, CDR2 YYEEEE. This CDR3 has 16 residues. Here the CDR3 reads CASSLGARGRHGELFF. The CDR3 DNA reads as TGTGCCAGCAGCTTGGGTGCGCGGGGGCGCCACGGGGAGCTGTTTTTT.

CDR3 sequence (DNA): TGTGCCAGCAGTAACACAGGGAACTATGGCTACACCTTC. Translating gives CASSNTGNYGYTF. The chain recombines TRBV6-1 with TRBJ1-2; a weak D match, TRBD1 (6 bases). From germline, CDR1 is MNHNS and CDR2 SASEGT. Trimming pared 5 bases from V and 2 bases from J, leaving 9 bases between. This CDR3 is 13 amino acids long.

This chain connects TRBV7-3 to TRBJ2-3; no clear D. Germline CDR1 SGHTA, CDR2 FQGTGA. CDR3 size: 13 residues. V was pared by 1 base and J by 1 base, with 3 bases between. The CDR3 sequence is CASSLSGTDTQYF. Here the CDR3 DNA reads TGTGCCAGCAGCTTAAGCGGCACAGATACGCAGTATTTT.

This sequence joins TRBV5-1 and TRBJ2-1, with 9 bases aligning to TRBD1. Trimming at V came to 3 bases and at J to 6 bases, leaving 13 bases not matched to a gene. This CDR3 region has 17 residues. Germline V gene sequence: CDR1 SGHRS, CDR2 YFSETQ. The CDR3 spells CASSSIPGQGGSNEQFF. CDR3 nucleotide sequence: TGCGCCAGCAGCTCGATACCGGGACAGGGTGGGAGCAATGAGCAGTTCTTC.

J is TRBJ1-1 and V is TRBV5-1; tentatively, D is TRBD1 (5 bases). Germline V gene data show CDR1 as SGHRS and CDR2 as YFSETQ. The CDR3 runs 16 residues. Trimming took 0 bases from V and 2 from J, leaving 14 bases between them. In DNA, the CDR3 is TGCGCCAGCAGCTTGGTTTGGGGCAGGGAAAACACTGAAGCTTTCTTT. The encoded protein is CASSLVWGRENTEAFF.

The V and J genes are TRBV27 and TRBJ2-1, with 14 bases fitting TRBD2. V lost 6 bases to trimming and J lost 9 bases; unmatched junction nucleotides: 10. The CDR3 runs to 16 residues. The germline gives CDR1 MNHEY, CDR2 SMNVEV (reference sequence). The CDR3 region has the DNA TGTGCCAGCAGGATCATTTCGGGACTAGCGGGGGTTGAGCAGTTCTTC. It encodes CASRIISGLAGVEQFF.

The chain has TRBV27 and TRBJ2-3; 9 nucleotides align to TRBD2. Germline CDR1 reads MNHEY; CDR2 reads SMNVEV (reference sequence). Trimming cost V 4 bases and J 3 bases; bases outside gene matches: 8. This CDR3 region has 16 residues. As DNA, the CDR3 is TGTGCCAGCAGTTCTCTAGCGGGGTGGCGGACAGATACGCAGTATTTT. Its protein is CASSSLAGWRTDTQYF.

Here the CDR3 DNA reads TGCGCCAGCAGCTTTCCCGCTAGCGGGAGCTCCTACAATGAGCAGTTCTTC. Its protein product is CASSFPASGSSYNEQFF. The chain is built from TRBV5-1 and TRBJ2-1; 10 bases agree with TRBD2. CDR3 length: 17 amino acids. Germline-derived CDR1 and CDR2 are SGHRS and YFSETQ. The J segment lost 0 bases and the V segment lost 2 bases, leaving 5 bases of the junction unmatched.

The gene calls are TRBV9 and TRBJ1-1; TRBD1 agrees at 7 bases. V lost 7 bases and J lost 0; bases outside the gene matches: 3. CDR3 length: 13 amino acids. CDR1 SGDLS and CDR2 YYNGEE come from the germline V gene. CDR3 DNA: TGTGCCAGCTCGAGGGGGCTGAACACTGAAGCTTTCTTT. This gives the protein CASSRGLNTEAFF.

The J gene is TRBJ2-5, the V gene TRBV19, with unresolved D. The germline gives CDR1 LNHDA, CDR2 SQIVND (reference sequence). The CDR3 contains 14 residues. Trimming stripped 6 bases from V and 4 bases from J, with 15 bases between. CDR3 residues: CASRKDHYGETQYF. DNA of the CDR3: TGTGCCAGTAGGAAAGATCACTACGGAGAGACCCAGTACTTC.

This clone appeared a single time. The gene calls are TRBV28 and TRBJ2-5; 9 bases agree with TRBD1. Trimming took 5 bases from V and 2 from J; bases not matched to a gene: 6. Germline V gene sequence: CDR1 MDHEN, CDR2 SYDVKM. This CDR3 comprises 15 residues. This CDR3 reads CASSPTGGGQETQYF. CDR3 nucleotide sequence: TGTGCCAGCAGTCCTACAGGGGGCGGGCAAGAGACCCAGTACTTC.

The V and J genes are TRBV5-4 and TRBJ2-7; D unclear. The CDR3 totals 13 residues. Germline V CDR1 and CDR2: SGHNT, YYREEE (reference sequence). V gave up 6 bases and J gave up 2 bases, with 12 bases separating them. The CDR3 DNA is TGTGCCAGCAATGAGGAAACCACCTACGAGCAGTACTTC. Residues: CASNEETTYEQYF. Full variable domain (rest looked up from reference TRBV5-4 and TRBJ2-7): ETGVTQSPTHLIKTRGQQVTLRCSSQSGHNTVSWYQQALGQGPQFIFQYYREEENGRGNFPPRFSGLQFPNYSSELNVNALELDDSALYLCASNEETTYEQYFGPGTRLTVT.

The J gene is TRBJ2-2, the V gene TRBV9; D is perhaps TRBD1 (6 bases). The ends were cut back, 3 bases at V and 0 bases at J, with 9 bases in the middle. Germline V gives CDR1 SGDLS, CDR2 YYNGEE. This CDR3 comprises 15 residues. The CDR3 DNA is TGTGCCAGCAGCGCGGACAGAGCGAACACCGGGGAGCTGTTTTTT. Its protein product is CASSADRANTGELFF.

For the CDR3, the DNA is TGTGCCAGCAGTGAGCGGGAGTACGGCACAGATACGCAGTATTTT. It translates to CASSEREYGTDTQYF. The chain employs TRBV2 and TRBJ2-3; 7 nucleotides line up with TRBD2. The CDR3 length is 15 residues. V shed 3 bases, J shed 1 base, and the junction held 4 bases outside the gene matches. Germline V gives CDR1 SNHLY, CDR2 FYNNEI.

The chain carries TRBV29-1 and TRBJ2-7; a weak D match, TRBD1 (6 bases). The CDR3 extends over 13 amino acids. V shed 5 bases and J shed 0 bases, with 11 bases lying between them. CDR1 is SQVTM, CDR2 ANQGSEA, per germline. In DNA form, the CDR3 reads TGCAGCGTTAGGACAGTAAGCTCCTACGAGCAGTACTTC. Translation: CSVRTVSSYEQYF.

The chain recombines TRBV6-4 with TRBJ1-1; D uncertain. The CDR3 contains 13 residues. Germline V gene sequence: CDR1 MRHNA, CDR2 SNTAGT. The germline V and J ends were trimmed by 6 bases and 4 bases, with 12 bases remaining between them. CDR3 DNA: TGTGCCAGCAGATACGGGGAGGGCACTGAAGCTTTCTTT. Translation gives CASRYGEGTEAFF.

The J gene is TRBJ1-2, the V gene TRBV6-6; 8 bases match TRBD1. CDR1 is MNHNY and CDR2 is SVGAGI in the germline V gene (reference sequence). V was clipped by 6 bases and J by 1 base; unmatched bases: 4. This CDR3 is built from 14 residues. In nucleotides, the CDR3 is TGTGCCAGCAGAGGACAGGGACTTAACTATGGCTACACCTTC. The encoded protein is CASRGQGLNYGYTF.

In DNA, the CDR3 is TGTGCCATCTCAGAACTAGCCATCTCCTACGAGCAGTACTTC. The encoded protein is CAISELAISYEQYF. The chain joins TRBV28 to TRBJ2-7; weak D call: TRBD2 (6 bases). This CDR3 is 14 amino acids long. With 10 bases removed from V and 0 bases from J, the gap between germline ends came to 16 bases. CDR1 is MDHEN, CDR2 SYDVKM, per germline.

The CDR3 sequence: CASSPRVVSGNTIYF. CDR3 sequence (DNA): TGTGCCAGCAGCCCTAGAGTTGTCTCTGGAAACACCATATATTTT. The chain recombines TRBV14 with TRBJ1-3; D remains unclear. Germline values: CDR1 SGHDN, CDR2 FVKESK. The V end lost 4 bases, the J end lost 0 bases, and 10 bases lay between the germline ends. This CDR3 comprises 15 residues.

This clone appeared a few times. CDR3: CSVTRGRITEAFF. The DNA of the CDR3 is TGCAGCGTTACCAGGGGGCGAATCACTGAAGCTTTCTTT. This chain uses TRBV29-1 with TRBJ1-1, with 8 bases identical to TRBD1. V lost 5 bases, J lost 4 bases, and 6 bases stayed unmatched. CDR3 length: 13 residues. From germline, CDR1 is SQVTM and CDR2 ANQGSEA.

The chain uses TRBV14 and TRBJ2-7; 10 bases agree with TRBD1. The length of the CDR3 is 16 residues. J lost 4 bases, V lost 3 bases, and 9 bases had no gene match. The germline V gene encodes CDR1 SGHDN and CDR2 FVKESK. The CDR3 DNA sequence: TGTGCCAGCAGCCACCTACCGGGACAGGGGACTTACGAGCAGTACTTC. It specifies CASSHLPGQGTYEQYF.

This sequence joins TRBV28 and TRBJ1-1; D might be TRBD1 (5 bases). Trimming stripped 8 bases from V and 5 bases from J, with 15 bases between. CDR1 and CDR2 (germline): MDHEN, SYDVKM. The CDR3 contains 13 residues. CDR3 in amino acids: CASEGGGGTEAFF. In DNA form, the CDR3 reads TGTGCCAGCGAGGGCGGGGGAGGGACTGAAGCTTTCTTT. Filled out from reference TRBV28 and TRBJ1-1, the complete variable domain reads DVKVTQSSRYLVKRTGEKVFLECVQDMDHENMFWYRQDPGLGLRLIYFSYDVKMKEKGDIPEGYSVSREKKERFSLILESASTNQTSMYLCASEGGGGTEAFFGQGTRLTVV.

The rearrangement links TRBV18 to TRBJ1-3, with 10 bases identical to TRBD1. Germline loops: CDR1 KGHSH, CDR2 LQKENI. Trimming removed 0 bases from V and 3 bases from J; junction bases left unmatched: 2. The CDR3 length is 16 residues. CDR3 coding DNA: TGTGCCAGCTCACCACCTTGGACAGGGGGTGGAAACACCATATATTTT. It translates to CASSPPWTGGGNTIYF.

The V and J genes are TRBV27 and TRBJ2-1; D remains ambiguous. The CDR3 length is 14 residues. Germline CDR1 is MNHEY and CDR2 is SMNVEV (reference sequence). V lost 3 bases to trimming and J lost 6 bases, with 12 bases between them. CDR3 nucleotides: TGTGCCAGCAGTTTTGGTCACAGCCTCAATGAGCAGTTCTTC. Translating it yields CASSFGHSLNEQFF.

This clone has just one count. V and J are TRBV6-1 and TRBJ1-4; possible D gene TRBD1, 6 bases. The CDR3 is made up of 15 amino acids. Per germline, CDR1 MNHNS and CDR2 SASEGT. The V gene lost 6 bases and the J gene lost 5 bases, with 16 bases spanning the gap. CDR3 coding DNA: TGTGCCAGCAGCCCTACAGGGTTCACCAATGAAAAACTGTTTTTT. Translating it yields CASSPTGFTNEKLFF.

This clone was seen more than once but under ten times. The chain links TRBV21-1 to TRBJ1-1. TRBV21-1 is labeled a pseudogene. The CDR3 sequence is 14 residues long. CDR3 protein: CASSKEQRNTEAFF. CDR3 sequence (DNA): TGTGCCAGCAGCAAAGAGCAGCGGAACACTGAAGCTTTCTTT.

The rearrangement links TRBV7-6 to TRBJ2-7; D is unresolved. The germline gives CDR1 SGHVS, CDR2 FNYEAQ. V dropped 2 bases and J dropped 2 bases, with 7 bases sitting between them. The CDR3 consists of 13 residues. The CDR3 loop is CASSLNEPYEQYF. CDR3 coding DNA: TGTGCCAGCAGCTTAAACGAGCCCTACGAGCAGTACTTC.

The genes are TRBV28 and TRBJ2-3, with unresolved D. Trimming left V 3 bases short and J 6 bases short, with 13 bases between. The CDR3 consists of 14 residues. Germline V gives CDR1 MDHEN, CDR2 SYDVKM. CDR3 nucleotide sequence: TGTGCCAGCAGTTTCGGCGAGCCTAGGGATACGCAGTATTTT. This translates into CASSFGEPRDTQYF.

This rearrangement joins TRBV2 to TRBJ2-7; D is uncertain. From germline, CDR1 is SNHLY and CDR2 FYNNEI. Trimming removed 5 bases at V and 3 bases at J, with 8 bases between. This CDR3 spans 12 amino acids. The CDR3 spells CASSLDIYEQYF. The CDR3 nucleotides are TGTGCCAGCAGTTTAGACATCTACGAGCAGTACTTC.